These T cell receptor beta chains were read from a single sample in a study of cytomegalovirus exposure and HLA in healthy donors. This table comes from immunoSEQ multiplex PCR, and its TCRdb copy is limited to in-frame clones, with some not included. The sample shows 150,000 to 200,000 clones, 84% of them seen only once. Sample: PBMCs. The receptor set was obtained from a man between 45 and 60 years old in good health and CMV-seropositive. CDR3s include the opening cysteine and the closing phenylalanine or tryptophan. A D gene is named only where the DNA matches it firmly. Only some rows state a clone size, as once, few, many or a class for expanded clones.

clone size | D gene | J gene | V gene | CDR3 DNA | CDR3 protein
. | . | TRBJ1-4 | TRBV6-6 | TGTGCCAGCATCAGGGGTCTCCTAAATGAAAAACTGTTTTTT | CASIRGLLNEKLFF
. | TRBD2 | TRBJ2-2 | TRBV5-1 | TGCGCCAGCAGCTCTAGCGGGGGATTCACCGGGGAGCTGTTTTTT | CASSSSGGFTGELFF
few | . | TRBJ1-1 | TRBV19 | TGTGCCAGTAGTTCCAGGGTTGAAGCTTTCTTT | CASSSRVEAFF
few | . | TRBJ1-1 | TRBV27 | TGTGCCAGCAGTCACCGAGACAGATCCCACACTGAAGCTTTCTTT | CASSHRDRSHTEAFF
. | TRBD1 | TRBJ1-5 | TRBV6-5 | TGTGCCAGCAGACAGGGGGCCGGGCAGCCCCAGCATTTT | CASRQGAGQPQHF
once | . | TRBJ1-2 | TRBV14 | TGTGCCAGCAGCCTCCAGGGTAACTATGGCTACACCTTC | CASSLQGNYGYTF
few | TRBD2 | TRBJ2-3 | TRBV5-4 | TGTGCCAGCAGCTTGGGACTAGCGGGCTTCACAGATACGCAGTATTTT | CASSLGLAGFTDTQYF
. | TRBD2 | TRBJ2-1 | TRBV2 | TGTGCCAGCCTTACCCAACTAGCTTCGGGAGGGCGTCACAATGAGCAGTTCTTC | CASLTQLASGGRHNEQFF
. | TRBD2 | TRBJ2-1 | TRBV30 | TGTGCCTGGAGCGCCGGATTTGGACTAGCGGGAGGGCGGGAGCAGTTCTTC | CAWSAGFGLAGGREQFF
few | . | TRBJ1-6 | TRBV7-3 | TGTGCCAGCAGCTTAACGGGAGGGGGTAAGGGTTCACCCCTCCACTTT | CASSLTGGGKGSPLHF
. | TRBD1 | TRBJ2-1 | TRBV11-3 | TGTGCCAGCAGCTCCATACAGGGGGCGGCCCAGTTCTTC | CASSSIQGAAQFF
. | TRBD1 | TRBJ1-1 | TRBV10-1 | TGCGCCAGCAGCCCTGGGACAGCGAACACTGAAGCTTTCTTT | CASSPGTANTEAFF
. | . | TRBJ1-1 | TRBV21-1 | TGTGCCAGCAGCACCCTCCAGGGGGCGGGCACTGAAGCTTTCTTT | CASSTLQGAGTEAFF
. | TRBD1 | TRBJ2-7 | TRBV12-5 | TGTGCTAGTGGAAATCGGGACAGGGGGTTCGAGCAGTACTTC | CASGNRDRGFEQYF
. | TRBD2 | TRBJ2-2 | TRBV27 | TGTGCCAGCAGTTCTACGGGAGGGTCCGGGGAGCTGTTTTTT | CASSSTGGSGELFF
. | . | TRBJ2-5 | TRBV6-5 | TGTGCCAGCAGTAGCCCTGCGGGGCCACAAGAGACCCAGTACTTC | CASSSPAGPQETQYF
. | . | TRBJ1-2 | TRBV6-6 | TGTGCCAGCGAAGCAAACTATGGCTACACCTTC | CASEANYGYTF
. | . | TRBJ2-2 | TRBV7-2 | TGTGCCAGCAGCTTACGGTCTAGCTTGAACACCGGGGAGCTGTTTTTT | CASSLRSSLNTGELFF
. | . | TRBJ2-3 | TRBV5-6 | TGTGCCAGCAGCTTCCAGGCGCGCCGGGATACGCAGTATTTT | CASSFQARRDTQYF
. | . | TRBJ2-3 | TRBV11-3 | TGTGCCAGCAGCTTAGACCCAGGAGGGGATGGAGCAGATACGCAGTATTTT | CASSLDPGGDGADTQYF
. | . | TRBJ1-2 | TRBV19 | TGTGCCAGTAGTCCTTCGACAGGCTATGGCTACACCTTC | CASSPSTGYGYTF
. | TRBD1 | TRBJ1-1 | TRBV11-2 | TGTGCCAGCAGCCGTTCACTTGACAGGGGGCAGACTGAAGCTTTCTTT | CASSRSLDRGQTEAFF
once | TRBD1 | TRBJ2-7 | TRBV14 | TGTGCCAGCAGCCAGTCAGGGGGCTACGAGCAGTACTTC | CASSQSGGYEQYF
. | . | TRBJ1-1 | TRBV2 | TGTGCCAGCACCGCCCGGGCCTCGGGGGCTTTCTTT | CASTARASGAFF
. | . | TRBJ1-1 | TRBV7-9 | TGTGCCAGCAGTGGCGGAGGGCATGAACTGAACACTGAAGCTTTCTTT | CASSGGGHELNTEAFF
. | TRBD1 | TRBJ1-5 | TRBV10-2 | TGCGCCAGCAGTGCCGGGACAGGATATAGCAATCAGCCCCAGCATTTT | CASSAGTGYSNQPQHF
. | . | TRBJ2-3 | TRBV7-9 | TGTGCCAGCAGCTTAGTAGGGGGAGAGGGCCCAGATACGCAGTATTTT | CASSLVGGEGPDTQYF
. | . | TRBJ1-1 | TRBV15 | TGTGCCACCAGCAGAGTTCCCCGAGAGACTGAAGCTTTCTTT | CATSRVPRETEAFF
. | TRBD2 | TRBJ2-1 | TRBV6-5 | TGTGCCAGCAGTTATACTAGCGGGGGTTACAATGAGCAGTTCTTC | CASSYTSGGYNEQFF
once | TRBD1 | TRBJ1-1 | TRBV28 | TGTGCCAGCAGTTTAAAAATAGGACGGACAGGGGAAATTGGCATGAACACTGAAGCTTTCTTT | CASSLKIGRTGEIGMNTEAFF
few | . | TRBJ1-1 | TRBV9 | TGTGCCAGCAGCGTAGACGGGGGTTACACTGAAGCTTTCTTT | CASSVDGGYTEAFF
. | . | TRBJ2-1 | TRBV7-6 | TGTGCCAGCAGCTCAGGGGCGGACTCCTACAATGAGCAGTTCTTC | CASSSGADSYNEQFF
. | . | TRBJ1-2 | TRBV4-1 | TGCGCCAGCAGCCAAGAGGAGGACAGTTATGGCTACACCTTC | CASSQEEDSYGYTF
. | TRBD1 | TRBJ1-2 | TRBV18 | TGTGCCAGCTCACTTCAAAGGGACAGTGGCAACTATGGCTACACCTTC | CASSLQRDSGNYGYTF
. | . | TRBJ2-3 | TRBV13 | TGTGCCAGCAGCTTACGGACAGATACGCAGTATTTT | CASSLRTDTQYF
many | TRBD1 | TRBJ1-2 | TRBV5-4 | TGTGCCAGCAGCTACAGGGGTAAGGTCGACTACACCTTC | CASSYRGKVDYTF
once | TRBD1 | TRBJ1-2 | TRBV27 | TGTGCCAGCAGCCGTCGGGACAGCTATGGCTACACCTTC | CASSRRDSYGYTF
. | . | TRBJ1-3 | TRBV30 | TGTGCCTGGAGTATAGGGGGAAAGGGAAACACCATATATTTT | CAWSIGGKGNTIYF
. | TRBD2 | TRBJ2-1 | TRBV5-4 | TGTGCCAGCAGCAGTAGCGGGGGTTACAATGAGCAGTTCTTC | CASSSSGGYNEQFF
. | TRBD1 | TRBJ2-3 | TRBV19 | TGTGCCAGTAGTGTGGACAGGGGGCGTTCCACAGATACGCAGTATTTT | CASSVDRGRSTDTQYF
few | . | TRBJ1-5 | TRBV21-1 | TGTGCCAGCAGCAAGGACAGGGGGGGCCAAAATCAGCCCCAGCATTTT | CASSKDRGGQNQPQHF
. | TRBD1 | TRBJ1-3 | TRBV15 | TGTGCCACCAGCAGGGACAGGGCCGAAGGGGCCACCATATATTTT | CATSRDRAEGATIYF
. | . | TRBJ1-5 | TRBV28 | TGTGCCAGCAGTTCACGGTGGCCCCGGCGGGACCAGCATTTT | CASSSRWPRRDQHF
. | TRBD2 | TRBJ2-1 | TRBV10-1 | TGCGCCAGCAGTGCCTCTAGCGGGAGTTGGAATGAGCAGTTCTTC | CASSASSGSWNEQFF